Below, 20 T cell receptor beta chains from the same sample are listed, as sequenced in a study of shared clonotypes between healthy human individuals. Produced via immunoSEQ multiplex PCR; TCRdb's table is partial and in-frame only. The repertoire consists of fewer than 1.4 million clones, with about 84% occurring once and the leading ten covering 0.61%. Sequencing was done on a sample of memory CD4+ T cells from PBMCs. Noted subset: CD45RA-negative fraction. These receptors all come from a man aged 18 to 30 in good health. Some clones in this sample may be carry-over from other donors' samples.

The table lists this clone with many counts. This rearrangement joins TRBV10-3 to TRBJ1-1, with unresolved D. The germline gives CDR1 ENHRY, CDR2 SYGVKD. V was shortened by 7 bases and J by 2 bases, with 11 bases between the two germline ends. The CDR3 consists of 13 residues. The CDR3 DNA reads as TGTGCCATCAAAGGGTCGGGAAACACTGAAGCTTTCTTT. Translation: CAIKGSGNTEAFF.

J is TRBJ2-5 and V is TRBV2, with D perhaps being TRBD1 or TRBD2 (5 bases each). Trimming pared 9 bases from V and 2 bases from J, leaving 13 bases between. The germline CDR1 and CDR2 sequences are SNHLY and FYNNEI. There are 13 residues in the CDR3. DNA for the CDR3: TGTGCCAGTCTTGGGGACGGGCAAGAGACCCAGTACTTC. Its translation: CASLGDGQETQYF.

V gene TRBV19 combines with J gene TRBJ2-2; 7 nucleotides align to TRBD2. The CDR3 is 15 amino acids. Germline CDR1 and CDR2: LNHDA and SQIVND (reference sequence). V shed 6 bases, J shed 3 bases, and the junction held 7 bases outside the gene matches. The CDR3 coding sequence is TGTGCCAGTAGCAAAAGGGCGGGGGACACCGGGGAGCTGTTTTTT. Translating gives CASSKRAGDTGELFF.

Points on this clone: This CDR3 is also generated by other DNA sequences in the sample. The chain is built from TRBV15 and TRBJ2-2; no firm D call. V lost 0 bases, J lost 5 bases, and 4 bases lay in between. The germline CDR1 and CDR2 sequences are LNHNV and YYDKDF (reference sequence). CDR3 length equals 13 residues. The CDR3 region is CATSRDLTGELFF. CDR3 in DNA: TGTGCCACCAGCAGAGATTTAACCGGGGAGCTGTTTTTT.

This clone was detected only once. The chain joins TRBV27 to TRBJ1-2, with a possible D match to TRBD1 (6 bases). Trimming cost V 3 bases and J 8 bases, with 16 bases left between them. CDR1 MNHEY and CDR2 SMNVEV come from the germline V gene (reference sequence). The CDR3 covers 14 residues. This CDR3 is CASSFRDTGRGYTF. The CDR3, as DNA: TGTGCCAGCAGTTTTCGGGACACAGGGAGGGGCTACACCTTC.

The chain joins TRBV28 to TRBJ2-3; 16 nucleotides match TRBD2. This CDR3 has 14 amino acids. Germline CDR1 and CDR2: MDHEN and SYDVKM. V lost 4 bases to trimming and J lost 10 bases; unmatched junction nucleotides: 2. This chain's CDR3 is CASSSGTSGRAQYF. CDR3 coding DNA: TGTGCCAGCAGTTCCGGGACTAGCGGGAGGGCGCAGTATTTT.

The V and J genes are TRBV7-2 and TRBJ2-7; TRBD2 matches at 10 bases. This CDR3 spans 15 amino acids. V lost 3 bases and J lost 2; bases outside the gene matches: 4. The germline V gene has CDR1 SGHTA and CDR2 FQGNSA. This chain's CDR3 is CASSFLAGETYEQYF. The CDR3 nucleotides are TGTGCCAGCAGCTTCCTAGCGGGAGAAACCTACGAGCAGTACTTC. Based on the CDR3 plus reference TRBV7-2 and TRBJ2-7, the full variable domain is GAGVSQSPSNKVTEKGKDVELRCDPISGHTALYWYRQSLGQGLEFLIYFQGNSAPDKSGLPSDRFSAERTGGSVSTLTIQRTQQEDSAVYLCASSFLAGETYEQYFGPGTRLTVT.

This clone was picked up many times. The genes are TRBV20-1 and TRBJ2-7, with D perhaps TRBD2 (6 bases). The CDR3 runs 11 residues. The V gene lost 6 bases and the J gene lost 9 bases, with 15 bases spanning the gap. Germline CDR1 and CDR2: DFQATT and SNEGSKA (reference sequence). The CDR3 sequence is CSAATPGGQYF. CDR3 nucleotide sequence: TGCAGTGCCGCAACCCCCGGGGGGCAGTACTTC.

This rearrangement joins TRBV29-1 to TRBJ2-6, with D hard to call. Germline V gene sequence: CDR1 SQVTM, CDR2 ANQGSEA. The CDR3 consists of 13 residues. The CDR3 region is CSGGDSGANVLTF. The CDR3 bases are TGCAGTGGTGGGGACTCTGGGGCCAACGTCCTGACTTTC.

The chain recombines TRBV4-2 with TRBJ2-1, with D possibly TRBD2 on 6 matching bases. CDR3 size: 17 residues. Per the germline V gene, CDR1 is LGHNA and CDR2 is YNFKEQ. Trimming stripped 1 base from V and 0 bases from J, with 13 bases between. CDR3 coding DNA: TGTGCCAGCAGCCAAGTGTCCGCGGGATCCTCCTACAATGAGCAGTTCTTC. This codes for CASSQVSAGSSYNEQFF.

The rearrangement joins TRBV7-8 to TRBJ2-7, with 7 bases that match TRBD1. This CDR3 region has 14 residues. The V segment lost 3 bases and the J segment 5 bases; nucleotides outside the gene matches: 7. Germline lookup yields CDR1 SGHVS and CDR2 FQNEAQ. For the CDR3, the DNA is TGTGCCAGCAGCTTGGGACAGACTGCGGACGAGCAGTACTTC. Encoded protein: CASSLGQTADEQYF. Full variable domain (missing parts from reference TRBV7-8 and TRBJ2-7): GAGVSQSPRYKVAKRGQDVALRCDPISGHVSLFWYQQALGQGPEFLTYFQNEAQLDKSGLPSDRFFAERPEGSVSTLKIQRTQQEDSAVYLCASSLGQTADEQYFGPGTRLTVT.

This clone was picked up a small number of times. The CDR3 nucleotides are TGTGCCATCAGTGAACCCCCGGGACACACCAAAAACATTCAGTACTTC. It encodes CAISEPPGHTKNIQYF. The chain joins TRBV10-3 to TRBJ2-4; a possible D gene is TRBD1 (6 bases). V was pared by 3 bases and J by 2 bases, with 14 bases between. The CDR3 runs 16 residues. Looked up from germline, CDR1 is ENHRY and CDR2 is SYGVKD.

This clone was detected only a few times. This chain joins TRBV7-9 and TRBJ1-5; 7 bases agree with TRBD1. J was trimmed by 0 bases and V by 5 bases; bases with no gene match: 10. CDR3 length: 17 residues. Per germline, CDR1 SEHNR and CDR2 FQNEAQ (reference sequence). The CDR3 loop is CASSRGAGGYSNQPQHF. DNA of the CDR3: TGTGCCAGCAGCCGGGGAGCAGGGGGTTATAGCAATCAGCCCCAGCATTTT.

The CDR3 nucleotides are TGTGCCAGCTCGGACACTGGGGGCTTTGGTGAAAAACTGTTTTTT. Its translation: CASSDTGGFGEKLFF. This sequence joins TRBV18 and TRBJ1-4; possible D gene TRBD1, 6 bases. This CDR3 has 15 amino acids. Germline lookup yields CDR1 KGHSH and CDR2 LQKENI. Trimming cost V 6 bases and J 7 bases, with 18 bases left between them.

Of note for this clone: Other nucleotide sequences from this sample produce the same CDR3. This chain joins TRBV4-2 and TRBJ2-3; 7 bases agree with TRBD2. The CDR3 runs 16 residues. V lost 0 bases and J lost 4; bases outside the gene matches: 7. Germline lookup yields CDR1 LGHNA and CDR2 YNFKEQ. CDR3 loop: CASSQEGGRAPDTQYF. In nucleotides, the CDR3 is TGTGCCAGCAGCCAAGAGGGTGGGAGGGCCCCAGATACGCAGTATTTT.

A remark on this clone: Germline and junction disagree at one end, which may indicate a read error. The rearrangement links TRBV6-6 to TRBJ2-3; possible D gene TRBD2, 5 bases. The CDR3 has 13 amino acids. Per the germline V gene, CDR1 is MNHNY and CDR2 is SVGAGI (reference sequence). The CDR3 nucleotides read TGTGCCAGCAGCCAGTCAGAAGGGAGTCTTGTCACTTTT. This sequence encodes CASSQSEGSLVTF.

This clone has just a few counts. The DNA for the CDR3 is TGTGCCAGCAGCTTAGAGGGAGGACATAACTATGGCTACACCTTC. This gives the protein CASSLEGGHNYGYTF. The gene calls are TRBV7-2 and TRBJ1-2; D is perhaps TRBD1 (5 bases). Trimming removed 1 base from V and 1 base from J, with 10 bases in between. This CDR3 contains 15 residues. CDR1 SGHTA and CDR2 FQGNSA come from the germline V gene. The complete variable domain, with remaining parts taken from reference TRBV7-2 and TRBJ1-2, reads GAGVSQSPSNKVTEKGKDVELRCDPISGHTALYWYRQSLGQGLEFLIYFQGNSAPDKSGLPSDRFSAERTGGSVSTLTIQRTQQEDSAVYLCASSLEGGHNYGYTFGSGTRLTVV.

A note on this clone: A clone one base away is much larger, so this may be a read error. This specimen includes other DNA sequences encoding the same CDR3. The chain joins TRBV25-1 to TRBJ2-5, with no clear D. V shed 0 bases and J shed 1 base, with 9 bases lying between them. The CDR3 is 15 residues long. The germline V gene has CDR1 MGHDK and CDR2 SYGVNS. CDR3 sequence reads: CASSEYAPPQETQYF. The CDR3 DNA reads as TGTGCCAGCAGTGAATATGCCCCCCCCCAAGAGACCCAGTACTTC.

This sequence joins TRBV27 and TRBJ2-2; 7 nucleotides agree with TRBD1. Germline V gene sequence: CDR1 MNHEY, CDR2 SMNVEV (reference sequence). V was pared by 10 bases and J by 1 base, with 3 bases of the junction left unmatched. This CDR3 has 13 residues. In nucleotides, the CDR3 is TGTGCCATCAGGGGGATGAACACCGGGGAGCTGTTTTTT. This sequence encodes CAIRGMNTGELFF.

Here the CDR3 DNA reads TGCGCCAGCAGCTTGGCCGGGACTCCTGAAGCTTTCTTT. Its protein is CASSLAGTPEAFF. The rearrangement joins TRBV5-1 to TRBJ1-1; D is possibly TRBD1 (5 bases). This CDR3 region has 13 residues. Trimming took 0 bases from V and 6 from J, leaving 9 bases between them. Looked up from germline, CDR1 is SGHRS and CDR2 is YFSETQ.